The rows below give T cell receptor beta chains drawn from one sample of a study of cytomegalovirus exposure and HLA in healthy donors. Only in-frame clones appear in the TCRdb table, and some are missing; sequencing was by immunoSEQ multiplex PCR. This table has 80,000 or so clones, more than 55% appearing once. Sequencing used PBMCs. All receptors derive from a man between 60 and 75 years old in good health and CMV-seropositive. CDR3s include the opening cysteine and the closing phenylalanine or tryptophan. D genes are given only for firm matches. Part of the rows lack a size; the others show once, few, many or a class for expanded clones.

len: 17
d_gene: TRBD2
abundance: -
j_gene: TRBJ2-3
v_gene: TRBV5-4
CDR3nt: TGTGCCAGTCCAGGGACTAGCGGGGGAATTAGCACAGATACGCAGTATTTT
CDR3aa: CASPGTSGGISTDTQYF

len: 16
d_gene: TRBD1
abundance: -
j_gene: TRBJ2-7
v_gene: TRBV5-6
CDR3nt: TGTGCCAGCAGCTTGGCCGGGACAGGGCGAGGGGTCGGGCAGTACTTC
CDR3aa: CASSLAGTGRGVGQYF

len: 13
d_gene: -
abundance: -
j_gene: TRBJ2-5
v_gene: TRBV30
CDR3nt: TGTGCCTTGGACCGGGACTTACAAGAGACCCAGTACTTC
CDR3aa: CALDRDLQETQYF

len: 15
d_gene: -
abundance: few
j_gene: TRBJ2-3
v_gene: TRBV7-9
CDR3nt: TGTGCCAGCAGCTTAGCTCTCGTCAGGGCAGATACGCAGTATTTT
CDR3aa: CASSLALVRADTQYF

len: 14
d_gene: TRBD2
abundance: -
j_gene: TRBJ2-7
v_gene: TRBV6-1
CDR3nt: TGTGCCAGCGGTACTAGCGGGGGGACCTACGAGCAGTACTTC
CDR3aa: CASGTSGGTYEQYF

len: 16
d_gene: -
abundance: -
j_gene: TRBJ2-6
v_gene: TRBV28
CDR3nt: TGTGCCAGCAGTTTATGGAGCGACTCTGGGGCCAACGTCCTGACTTTC
CDR3aa: CASSLWSDSGANVLTF

len: 16
d_gene: TRBD2
abundance: -
j_gene: TRBJ2-1
v_gene: TRBV4-3
CDR3nt: TGCGCCAGCAGCCAGTGGACTAGCGGGTCCTACAATGAGCAGTTCTTC
CDR3aa: CASSQWTSGSYNEQFF

len: 20
d_gene: TRBD1
abundance: -
j_gene: TRBJ2-3
v_gene: TRBV23-1
CDR3nt: TGCGCCAGCAGTCGTGTAAAACTCAAATCCGGGACAGACCACACAGATACGCAGTATTTT
CDR3aa: CASSRVKLKSGTDHTDTQYF

len: 17
d_gene: TRBD1
abundance: -
j_gene: TRBJ2-3
v_gene: TRBV7-3
CDR3nt: TGTGCCAGCAGCTCGTCGCGGACAGGGTTTTTTAACGATACGCAGTATTTT
CDR3aa: CASSSSRTGFFNDTQYF

len: 14
d_gene: TRBD1
abundance: -
j_gene: TRBJ2-7
v_gene: TRBV6-6
CDR3nt: TGTGCCAGCAGCCGGACAGGAGACTTCTACGAGCAGTACTTC
CDR3aa: CASSRTGDFYEQYF

len: 16
d_gene: TRBD2
abundance: -
j_gene: TRBJ2-7
v_gene: TRBV7-2
CDR3nt: TGTGCCAGCAGCACCGGGACTAGCGGGGGGCTCTACGAGCAGTACTTC
CDR3aa: CASSTGTSGGLYEQYF

len: 14
d_gene: -
abundance: -
j_gene: TRBJ1-4
v_gene: TRBV7-9
CDR3nt: TGTGCCAGCAGCTCTTGGGGGGGCGGTGAAAAACTGTTTTTT
CDR3aa: CASSSWGGGEKLFF

len: 13
d_gene: -
abundance: -
j_gene: TRBJ1-1
v_gene: TRBV7-9
CDR3nt: TGTTCCAGCAGCTTATGGAGGAACACTGAAGCTTTCTTT
CDR3aa: CSSSLWRNTEAFF

len: 18
d_gene: TRBD2
abundance: -
j_gene: TRBJ2-1
v_gene: TRBV12-5
CDR3nt: TGTGCTAGTGGTTCGACTAGCGGGAGAGGGACGTCCTACAATGAGCAGTTCTTC
CDR3aa: CASGSTSGRGTSYNEQFF

len: 19
d_gene: TRBD2
abundance: -
j_gene: TRBJ2-7
v_gene: TRBV9
CDR3nt: TGTGCCAGCAGCGTAGGGGGCGGGACTAGCGGGAGTGTGGACTACGAGCAGTACTTC
CDR3aa: CASSVGGGTSGSVDYEQYF

len: 13
d_gene: TRBD1
abundance: -
j_gene: TRBJ1-2
v_gene: TRBV30
CDR3nt: TGTGCCTGGAGCCTAGGGACAGACTATGGCTACACCTTC
CDR3aa: CAWSLGTDYGYTF

len: 14
d_gene: -
abundance: -
j_gene: TRBJ2-1
v_gene: TRBV18
CDR3nt: TGTGCCAGCTCACCGATCGAGGGGGACGGTGAGCAGTTCTTC
CDR3aa: CASSPIEGDGEQFF

len: 14
d_gene: -
abundance: -
j_gene: TRBJ2-7
v_gene: TRBV7-7
CDR3nt: TGTGCTAGCAGCAGGGGGGGGATCAACCACGAGCAGTACTTC
CDR3aa: CASSRGGINHEQYF

len: 17
d_gene: -
abundance: few
j_gene: TRBJ2-1
v_gene: TRBV5-8
CDR3nt: TGTGCCAGCAGCCTGCGAGGCTCCACCCACCTCATCAATGAGCAGTTCTTC
CDR3aa: CASSLRGSTHLINEQFF

len: 11
d_gene: -
abundance: -
j_gene: TRBJ2-2
v_gene: TRBV7-3
CDR3nt: TGTGCCAGCAATTCGGGCGGGGAGCTGTTTTTT
CDR3aa: CASNSGGELFF

len: 20
d_gene: TRBD2
abundance: -
j_gene: TRBJ2-1
v_gene: TRBV14
CDR3nt: TGTGCCAGCAGCCAAGAAATTGGAAGGCGGCGGGAGATGGAAGGCTATGAGCAGTTCTTC
CDR3aa: CASSQEIGRRREMEGYEQFF

len: 14
d_gene: -
abundance: -
j_gene: TRBJ1-5
v_gene: TRBV28
CDR3nt: TGTGCCAGCAGATCTACAGGGCGAGGTCAGCCCCAGCATTTT
CDR3aa: CASRSTGRGQPQHF

len: 17
d_gene: TRBD2
abundance: -
j_gene: TRBJ2-3
v_gene: TRBV11-2
CDR3nt: TGTGCCAGCAGCTTAGTGGAGCGAGCGGGGAGCACAGATACGCAGTATTTT
CDR3aa: CASSLVERAGSTDTQYF

len: 14
d_gene: -
abundance: -
j_gene: TRBJ2-7
v_gene: TRBV4-1
CDR3nt: TGCGCCAGCAGCCTCCCCACTAGAACCGACGAGCAGTACTTC
CDR3aa: CASSLPTRTDEQYF

len: 13
d_gene: TRBD1
abundance: -
j_gene: TRBJ2-7
v_gene: TRBV28
CDR3nt: TGTGCCACCGAGCCGGGACAGAGCTACGAGCAGTACTTC
CDR3aa: CATEPGQSYEQYF

len: 15
d_gene: TRBD1
abundance: once
j_gene: TRBJ2-7
v_gene: TRBV7-8
CDR3nt: TGTGCCAGCAGCGCCCAGGGACAGGGTGTCTACGAGCAGTACTTC
CDR3aa: CASSAQGQGVYEQYF

len: 12
d_gene: -
abundance: -
j_gene: TRBJ2-1
v_gene: TRBV10-3
CDR3nt: TGTGCCATCAGTGAGTCAGGGAGGGAGCAGTTCTTC
CDR3aa: CAISESGREQFF

len: 16
d_gene: TRBD1
abundance: few
j_gene: TRBJ2-5
v_gene: TRBV5-1
CDR3nt: TGCGCCAGCAGCCCCGAACCCCAGGGGGCAGGGGAGACCCAGTACTTC
CDR3aa: CASSPEPQGAGETQYF

len: 17
d_gene: -
abundance: -
j_gene: TRBJ1-3
v_gene: TRBV4-2
CDR3nt: TGTGCCAGCAGCCAAGACGGCCGTCTCGGAGTTGGAAACACCATATATTTT
CDR3aa: CASSQDGRLGVGNTIYF

len: 12
d_gene: TRBD1
abundance: -
j_gene: TRBJ1-1
v_gene: TRBV7-9
CDR3nt: TGTTCCAGCAGCTACCAGGGGGCCAAGGCTTTCTTT
CDR3aa: CSSSYQGAKAFF